These T cell receptor beta chains were read from a single sample in a study of cytomegalovirus exposure and HLA in healthy donors. This table comes from immunoSEQ multiplex PCR, and its TCRdb copy is limited to in-frame clones, with some not included. This table has about 170,000 clones, 70% to 90% appearing once. Sequencing was done on a sample of PBMCs. These receptors all come from a man between 25 and 39 years old in good health and CMV-seropositive. Each CDR3 is given with its conserved first and last residue. The D gene is left open where the match is weak. For some rows the clone size is stated as once, few or many, or as a class when expanded; others skip it.

cdr3_nt cdr3_aa j_call v_call clone_size d_call
TGTGCCAGCAGCGTAGGAGAAATTAACTATGGCTACACCTTC CASSVGEINYGYTF TRBJ1-2 TRBV9 . .
TGTGCCAGCAGATCGGGGGACAATGAGCAGTTCTTC CASRSGDNEQFF TRBJ2-1 TRBV2 . .
TGTGCCAGCAGTTACGTCCCAGGGTCAATCTACGAGCAGTACTTC CASSYVPGSIYEQYF TRBJ2-7 TRBV6-5 . .
TGTGCCAGCAGCTTAGTCCCCGGGGTTCCGGATACGCAGTATTTT CASSLVPGVPDTQYF TRBJ2-3 TRBV7-6 . .
TGTGCCAGCAGCCAAGGCGGCGTTGACTATGGCTACACCTTC CASSQGGVDYGYTF TRBJ1-2 TRBV4-2 . .
TGTGCCAGTAGTATGGGGGGACAGGGAGGCAACGAGCAGTACTTC CASSMGGQGGNEQYF TRBJ2-7 TRBV19 once TRBD1
TGTGCCAGCAGTCAGGGGGCGGGGGGCAATCAGCCCCAGCATTTT CASSQGAGGNQPQHF TRBJ1-5 TRBV28 . TRBD1
TGTGCCAGCAGTGAACTTAACCCAGAAGAGACCCAGTACTTC CASSELNPEETQYF TRBJ2-5 TRBV2 . .
TGTGCCAGCAGCTTATTTAGAGGGAACCGGGAGAAAGCCGGGGAGCTGTTTTTT CASSLFRGNREKAGELFF TRBJ2-2 TRBV7-3 . .
TGTGCCAGCAGCTTGCTACAGGGGTGGGCTGAAGCTTTCTTT CASSLLQGWAEAFF TRBJ1-1 TRBV5-6 . TRBD1
TGTGCCAGCAGCTTAGAACTACTAGTTCCAGATACGCAGTATTTT CASSLELLVPDTQYF TRBJ2-3 TRBV7-8 . .
TGTGCCAGCAGCTCCGGACTAGCGGGAGTGGCAGATACGCAGTATTTT CASSSGLAGVADTQYF TRBJ2-3 TRBV7-9 . TRBD2
TGTGCCAGCAGTTTAGTAGGCAGGGCAGAGACCCAGTACTTC CASSLVGRAETQYF TRBJ2-5 TRBV27 . .
TGTGCCAGCAGCTACCCAGGATCAGATACGCAGTATTTT CASSYPGSDTQYF TRBJ2-3 TRBV7-2 . .
TGCGCCAGCAGCTTCTACAGGGGCTACGAGCAGTACTTC CASSFYRGYEQYF TRBJ2-7 TRBV5-1 . TRBD1
TGCGCCAGCAGCTTGGGATCCTGGACAGGGAGAGCAACTAATGAAAAACTGTTTTTT CASSLGSWTGRATNEKLFF TRBJ1-4 TRBV5-1 . TRBD1
TGTGCCATCAGTGAGGCAGGAACAGATACGCAGTATTTT CAISEAGTDTQYF TRBJ2-3 TRBV10-3 . .
TGCGCCAGCAGCGCACTAGTTATGAACACTGAAGCTTTCTTT CASSALVMNTEAFF TRBJ1-1 TRBV5-1 few .
TGTGCCAGCAGCTTTTTACAGGGGGAGGAGACCCAGTACTTC CASSFLQGEETQYF TRBJ2-5 TRBV5-8 . TRBD1
TGTGCCAGCAGTGTGGATGGGCAGTACTATGGCTACACCTTC CASSVDGQYYGYTF TRBJ1-2 TRBV6-1 . .
TGTGCCAGCAGCCTCCGACTAGCGGGAGCCGCAGATACGCAGTATTTT CASSLRLAGAADTQYF TRBJ2-3 TRBV7-2 . TRBD2
TGCGCCAGCAGCCTCCTCCTAGGAGAGACCCAGTACTTC CASSLLLGETQYF TRBJ2-5 TRBV4-3 . .
TGCGCCAGCAGCCCTTCGGGGGGCAGTGAAGCTTTCTTT CASSPSGGSEAFF TRBJ1-1 TRBV4-3 . .
TGTGCCAGCAGCTCCCTGAGAGACAGGGGCGATGAGCAGTTCTTC CASSSLRDRGDEQFF TRBJ2-1 TRBV11-3 . TRBD1
TGCAGCGTTGAAGACGGGGGAGGCAAGTACTTC CSVEDGGGKYF TRBJ2-4 TRBV29-1 . .
TGTGCCAGCAGCGTAGCTCCGGGGGACTATGGCTACACCTTC CASSVAPGDYGYTF TRBJ1-2 TRBV9 . .
TGTGCCAGCAGTTCCGGGACTAGCGGGACCGGCGGGGAGCTGTTTTTT CASSSGTSGTGGELFF TRBJ2-2 TRBV11-3 . TRBD2
TGTGCCAGCAGCATATGGGCCCGCACAGATACGCAGTATTTT CASSIWARTDTQYF TRBJ2-3 TRBV7-8 once .
TGTGCCAGCAGTTACTCGCGGGACAGGGCGCAGGTGACCCAGTACTTC CASSYSRDRAQVTQYF TRBJ2-5 TRBV6-5 . TRBD1
TGTGCCAGCAGCGTATCAGATGCTAACTATGGCTACACCTTC CASSVSDANYGYTF TRBJ1-2 TRBV9 once .